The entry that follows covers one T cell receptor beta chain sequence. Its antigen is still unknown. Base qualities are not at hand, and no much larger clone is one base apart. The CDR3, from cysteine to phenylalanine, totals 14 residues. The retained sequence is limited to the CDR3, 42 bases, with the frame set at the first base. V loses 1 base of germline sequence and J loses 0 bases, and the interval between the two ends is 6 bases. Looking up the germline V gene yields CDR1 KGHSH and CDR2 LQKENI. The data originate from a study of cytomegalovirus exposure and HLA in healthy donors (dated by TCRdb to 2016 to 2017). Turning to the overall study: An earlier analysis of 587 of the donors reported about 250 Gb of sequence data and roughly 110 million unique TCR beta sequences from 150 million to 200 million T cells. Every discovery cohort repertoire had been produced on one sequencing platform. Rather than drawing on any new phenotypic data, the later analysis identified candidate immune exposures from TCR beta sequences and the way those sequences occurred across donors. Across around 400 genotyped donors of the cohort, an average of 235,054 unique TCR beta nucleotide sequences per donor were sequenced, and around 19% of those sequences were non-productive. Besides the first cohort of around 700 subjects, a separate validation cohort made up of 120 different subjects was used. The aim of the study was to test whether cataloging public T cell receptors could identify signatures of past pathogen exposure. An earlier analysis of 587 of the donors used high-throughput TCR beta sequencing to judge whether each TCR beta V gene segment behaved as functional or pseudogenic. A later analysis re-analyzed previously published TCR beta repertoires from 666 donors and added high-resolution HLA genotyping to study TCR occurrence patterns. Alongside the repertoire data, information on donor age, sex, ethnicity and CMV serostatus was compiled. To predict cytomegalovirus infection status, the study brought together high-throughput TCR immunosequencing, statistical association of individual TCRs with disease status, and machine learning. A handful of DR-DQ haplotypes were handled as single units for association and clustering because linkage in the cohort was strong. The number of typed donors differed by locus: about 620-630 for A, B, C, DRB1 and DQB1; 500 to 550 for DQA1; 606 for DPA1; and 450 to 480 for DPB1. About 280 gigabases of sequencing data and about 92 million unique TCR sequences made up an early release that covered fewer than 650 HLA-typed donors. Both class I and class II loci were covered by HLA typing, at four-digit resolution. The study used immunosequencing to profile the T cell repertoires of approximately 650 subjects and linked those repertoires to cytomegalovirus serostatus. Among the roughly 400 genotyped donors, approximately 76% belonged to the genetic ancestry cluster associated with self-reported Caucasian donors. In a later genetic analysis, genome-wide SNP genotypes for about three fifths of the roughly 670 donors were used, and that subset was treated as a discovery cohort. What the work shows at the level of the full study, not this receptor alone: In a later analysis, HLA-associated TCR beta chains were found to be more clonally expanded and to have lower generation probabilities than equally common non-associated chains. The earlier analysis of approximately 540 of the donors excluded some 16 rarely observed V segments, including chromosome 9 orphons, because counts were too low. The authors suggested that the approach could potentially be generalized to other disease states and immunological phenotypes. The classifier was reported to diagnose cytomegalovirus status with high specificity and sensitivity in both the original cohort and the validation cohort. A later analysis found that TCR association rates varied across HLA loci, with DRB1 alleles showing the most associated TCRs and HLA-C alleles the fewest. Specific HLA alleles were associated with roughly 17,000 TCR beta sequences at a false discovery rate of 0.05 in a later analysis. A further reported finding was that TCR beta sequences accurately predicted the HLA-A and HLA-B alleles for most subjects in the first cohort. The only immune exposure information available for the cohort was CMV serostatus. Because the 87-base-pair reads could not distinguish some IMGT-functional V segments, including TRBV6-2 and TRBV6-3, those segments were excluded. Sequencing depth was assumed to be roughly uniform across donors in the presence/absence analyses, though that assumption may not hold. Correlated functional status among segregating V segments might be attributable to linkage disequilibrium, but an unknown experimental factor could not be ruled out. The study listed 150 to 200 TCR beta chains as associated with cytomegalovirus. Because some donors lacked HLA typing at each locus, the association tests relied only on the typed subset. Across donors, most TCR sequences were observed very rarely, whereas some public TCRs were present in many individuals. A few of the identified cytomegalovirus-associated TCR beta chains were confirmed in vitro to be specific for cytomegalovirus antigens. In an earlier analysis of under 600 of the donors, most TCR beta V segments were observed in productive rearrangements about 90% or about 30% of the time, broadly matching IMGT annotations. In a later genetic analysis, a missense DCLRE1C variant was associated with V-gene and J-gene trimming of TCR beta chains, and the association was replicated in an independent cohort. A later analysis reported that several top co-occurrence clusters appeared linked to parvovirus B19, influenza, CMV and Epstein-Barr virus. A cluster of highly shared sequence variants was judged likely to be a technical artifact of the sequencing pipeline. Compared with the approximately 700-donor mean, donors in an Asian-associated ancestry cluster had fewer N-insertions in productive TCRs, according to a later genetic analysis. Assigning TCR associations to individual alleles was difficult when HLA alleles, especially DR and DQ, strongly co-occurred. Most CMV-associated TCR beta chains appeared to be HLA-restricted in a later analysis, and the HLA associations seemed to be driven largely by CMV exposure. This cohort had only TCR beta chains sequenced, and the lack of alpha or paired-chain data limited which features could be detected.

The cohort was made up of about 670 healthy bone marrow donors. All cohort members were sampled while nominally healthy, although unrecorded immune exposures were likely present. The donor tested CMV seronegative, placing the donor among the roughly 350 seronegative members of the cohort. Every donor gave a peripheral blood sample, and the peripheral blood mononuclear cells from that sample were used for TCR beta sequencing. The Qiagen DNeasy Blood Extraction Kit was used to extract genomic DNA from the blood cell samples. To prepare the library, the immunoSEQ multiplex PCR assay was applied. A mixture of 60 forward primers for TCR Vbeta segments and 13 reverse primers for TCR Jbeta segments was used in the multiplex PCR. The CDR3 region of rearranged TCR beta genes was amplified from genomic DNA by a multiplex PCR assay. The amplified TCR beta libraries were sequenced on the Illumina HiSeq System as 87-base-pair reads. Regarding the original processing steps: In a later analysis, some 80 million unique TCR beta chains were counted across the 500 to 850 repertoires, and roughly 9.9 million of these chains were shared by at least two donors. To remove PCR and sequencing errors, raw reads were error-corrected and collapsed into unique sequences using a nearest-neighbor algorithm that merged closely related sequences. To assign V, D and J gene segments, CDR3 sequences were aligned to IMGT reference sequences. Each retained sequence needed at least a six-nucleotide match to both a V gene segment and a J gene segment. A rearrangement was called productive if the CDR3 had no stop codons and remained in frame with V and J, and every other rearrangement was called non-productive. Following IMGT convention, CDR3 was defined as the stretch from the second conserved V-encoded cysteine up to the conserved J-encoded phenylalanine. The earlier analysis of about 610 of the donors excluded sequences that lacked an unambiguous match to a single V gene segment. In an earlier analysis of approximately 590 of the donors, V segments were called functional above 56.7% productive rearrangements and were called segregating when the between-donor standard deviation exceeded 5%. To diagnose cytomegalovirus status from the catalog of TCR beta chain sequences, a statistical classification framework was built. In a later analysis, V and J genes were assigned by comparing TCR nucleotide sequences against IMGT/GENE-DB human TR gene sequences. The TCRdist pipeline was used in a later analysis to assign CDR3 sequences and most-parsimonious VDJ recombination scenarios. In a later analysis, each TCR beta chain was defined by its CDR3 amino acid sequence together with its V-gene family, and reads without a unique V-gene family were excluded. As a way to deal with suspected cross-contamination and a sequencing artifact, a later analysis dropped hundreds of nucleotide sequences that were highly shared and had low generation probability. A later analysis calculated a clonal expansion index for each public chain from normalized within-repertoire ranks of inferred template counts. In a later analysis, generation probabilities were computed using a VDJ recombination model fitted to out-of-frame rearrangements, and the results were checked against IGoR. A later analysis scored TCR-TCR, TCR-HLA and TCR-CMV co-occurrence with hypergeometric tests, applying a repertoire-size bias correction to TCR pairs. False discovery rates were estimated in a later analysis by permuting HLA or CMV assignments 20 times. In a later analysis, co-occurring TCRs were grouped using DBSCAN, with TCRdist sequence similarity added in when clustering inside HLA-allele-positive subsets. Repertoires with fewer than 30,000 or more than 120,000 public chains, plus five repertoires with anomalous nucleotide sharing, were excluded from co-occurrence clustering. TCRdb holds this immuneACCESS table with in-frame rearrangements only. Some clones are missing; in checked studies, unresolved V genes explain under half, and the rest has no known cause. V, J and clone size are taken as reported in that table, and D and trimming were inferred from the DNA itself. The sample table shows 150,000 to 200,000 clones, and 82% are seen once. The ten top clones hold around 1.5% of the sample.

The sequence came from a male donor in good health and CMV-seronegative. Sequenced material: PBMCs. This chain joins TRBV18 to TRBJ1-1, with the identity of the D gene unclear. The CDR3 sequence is CASSPQNMNTEAFF. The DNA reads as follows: TGTGCCAGCTCACCACAGAACATGAACACTGAAGCTTTCTTT.